These 21 T cell receptor beta chains share one sample of origin, sequenced in a study of OX40 agonist ivuxolimab in advanced cancers. Clones were sequenced by immunoSEQ multiplex PCR, and TCRdb holds only the in-frame ones, with some missing. Seen here are around 80,000 clones, approximately 86% observed once, and the top ten hold over 0.9%. This specimen was CD4+ or CD8+ T cells sorted from blood, taken in a trial of the OX40 agonist ivuxolimab. The receptors come from an adult with an advanced solid tumor such as melanoma, head and neck, liver or kidney cancer.

The CDR3 reads CASKKDGRAFF. CDR3 DNA: TGTGCCAGCAAGAAAGACGGACGAGCTTTCTTT. V usage is TRBV6-5 and J usage is TRBJ1-1; D gene uncertain. The CDR3 length is 11 residues. Germline CDR1 and CDR2: MNHEY and SVGAGI. The ends were cut back, 7 bases at V and 10 bases at J, with 13 bases in the middle.

The chain links TRBV7-7 to TRBJ2-5; unclear D gene. Germline lookup yields CDR1 SSHAT and CDR2 FNYEAQ (reference sequence). Trimming shortened V by 2 bases and J by 2 bases, and 6 bases separated the two germline ends. The CDR3 spans 13 residues. The CDR3 region is CASSLSPQETQYF. The CDR3 coding sequence is TGTGCCAGCAGCTTAAGTCCTCAAGAGACCCAGTACTTC. Supplemented by reference TRBV7-7 and TRBJ2-5, the full variable domain reads GAGVSQSPRYKVTKRGQDVTLRCDPISSHATLYWYQQALGQGPEFLTYFNYEAQPDKSGLPSDRFSAERPEGSISTLTIQRTEQRDSAMYRCASSLSPQETQYFGPGTRLLVL.

The chain uses TRBV6-5 and TRBJ2-7; no clear D gene. V was pared by 10 bases and J by 3 bases, with 13 bases between. This CDR3 region has 12 residues. Germline CDR1 reads MNHEY; CDR2 reads SVGAGI. DNA of the CDR3: TGTGCCACCAGAGGCGGCTTCTACGAGCAGTACTTC. It specifies CATRGGFYEQYF.

This chain connects TRBV7-9 to TRBJ1-1, with D perhaps matching TRBD1 (5 bases). The CDR3 is 15 amino acids. In germline, CDR1 is SEHNR, CDR2 FQNEAQ (reference sequence). Trimming removed 6 bases at V and 1 base at J, with 15 bases between. This chain's CDR3 is CASRQQGGPNTEAFF. In DNA, the CDR3 is TGTGCCAGCAGACAGCAGGGTGGGCCGAACACTGAAGCTTTCTTT.

CDR3 sequence reads: CASSEWERATDTQYF. The CDR3 bases are TGTGCCAGCAGTGAGTGGGAAAGGGCCACAGATACGCAGTATTTT. The V gene is TRBV2, the J gene TRBJ2-3; no firm D call. Germline V gene sequence: CDR1 SNHLY, CDR2 FYNNEI. The CDR3 extends over 15 amino acids. V lost 3 bases to trimming and J lost 2 bases, with 12 bases between them.

The rearrangement uses TRBV6-5 and TRBJ2-2; 8 nucleotides agree with TRBD1. The germline CDR1 and CDR2 sequences are MNHEY and SVGAGI. This CDR3 is 15 amino acids long. V shed 6 bases, J shed 0 bases, and the junction held 3 bases outside the gene matches. CDR3 amino acids: CASRRTGTNTGELFF. The DNA for the CDR3 is TGTGCCAGCAGGAGGACAGGGACGAACACCGGGGAGCTGTTTTTT.

This chain connects TRBV21-1 to TRBJ2-7. TRBV21-1 is assigned pseudogene status. CDR3 length equals 14 residues. In DNA, the CDR3 is TGTGCCAGCAGCAAGGTCAGGGAGCGCCACGAGCAGTACTTC. Its translation is CASSKVRERHEQYF.

The chain couples TRBV6-1 to TRBJ1-5; TRBD1 aligns across 8 bases. Trimming at V came to 4 bases and at J to 0 bases, leaving 8 bases not matched to a gene. The CDR3 consists of 17 residues. Germline V gene data show CDR1 as MNHNS and CDR2 as SASEGT. DNA for the CDR3: TGTGCCAGCAGTGCGTGGGACAGGCCGAATAGCAATCAGCCCCAGCATTTT. Translating it yields CASSAWDRPNSNQPQHF.

Only a few counts were recorded for this clone. The J gene is TRBJ1-2, the V gene TRBV27, with D tentatively TRBD1 (6 bases). Deletions cut 0 bases from V and 5 bases from J, with 13 bases between. Germline V CDR1 and CDR2: MNHEY, SMNVEV (reference sequence). The length of the CDR3 is 15 residues. The chain's CDR3 is CASSLSSGQGYGYTF. The CDR3 DNA follows: TGTGCCAGCAGTTTATCGTCAGGGCAGGGGTATGGCTACACCTTC.

The chain recombines TRBV5-1 with TRBJ2-7; no firm D call. V lost 3 bases, J lost 4 bases, and 5 bases lay in between. In germline, CDR1 is SGHRS, CDR2 YFSETQ. The CDR3 extends over 11 amino acids. The CDR3: CASSSAYEQYF. Here the CDR3 DNA reads TGCGCCAGCAGCTCGGCTTACGAGCAGTACTTC.

The gene calls are TRBV4-1 and TRBJ1-5; the match to TRBD1 covers 9 bases. Unmatched junction bases numbered 7, after V lost 1 base and J lost 0 bases. The germline V gene has CDR1 MGHRA and CDR2 YSYEKL. CDR3 size: 18 residues. CDR3 sequence: CASSQAPGQGFSNQPQHF. CDR3 DNA: TGCGCCAGCAGCCAAGCCCCGGGACAGGGATTTAGCAATCAGCCCCAGCATTTT.

The rearrangement joins TRBV9 to TRBJ2-2, with D tentatively TRBD1 or TRBD2 (5 bases each). This CDR3 is 16 amino acids long. Trimming cost V 4 bases and J 0 bases, with 13 bases left between them. CDR1 SGDLS and CDR2 YYNGEE come from the germline V gene. The CDR3 DNA is TGTGCCAGCAGCTCCCCCCTGGGGGCGAACACCGGGGAGCTGTTTTTT. Protein product: CASSSPLGANTGELFF.

The CDR3 spells CASSSGQGTYEQYF. CDR3 nucleotide sequence: TGCGCCAGCAGCTCGGGACAGGGGACCTACGAGCAGTACTTC. The rearrangement uses TRBV5-1 and TRBJ2-7, with TRBD1 matching 10 bases. The CDR3 loop spans 14 amino acids. The ends lost 3 bases at V and 2 bases at J; junction bases unmatched: 2. Germline lookup yields CDR1 SGHRS and CDR2 YFSETQ.

The V gene is TRBV6-4, the J gene TRBJ2-7, with D possibly matching TRBD1 (5 bases). This CDR3 region has 15 residues. In germline, CDR1 is MRHNA, CDR2 SNTAGT. Trimming removed 0 bases at V and 1 base at J, with 10 bases between. The CDR3 region is CASSDSPQGSYEQYF. Written as DNA, the CDR3 is TGTGCCAGCAGTGACTCTCCGCAGGGATCCTACGAGCAGTACTTC.

The J gene is TRBJ2-1, the V gene TRBV7-3; D gene ambiguous. CDR1 is SGHTA and CDR2 is FQGTGA in the germline V gene. The CDR3 is 11 residues long. Deletions cut 4 bases from V and 10 bases from J, with 8 bases between. The CDR3 region has the DNA TGTGCCAGCAGCTACTACGGCGAGCAGTTCTTC. Translation gives CASSYYGEQFF. The variable domain in full, with the rest retrieved from reference TRBV7-3 and TRBJ2-1, is GAGVSQTPSNKVTEKGKYVELRCDPISGHTALYWYRQSLGQGPEFLIYFQGTGAADDSGLPNDRFFAVRPEGSVSTLKIQRTERGDSAVYLCASSYYGEQFFGPGTRLTVL.

The V call is TRBV2, the J call TRBJ2-3; no clear D. The CDR3 length is 14 residues. V was pared by 7 bases and J by 1 base, with 12 bases between. Germline V gene sequence: CDR1 SNHLY, CDR2 FYNNEI. CDR3: CASILALGTDTQYF. In DNA form, the CDR3 reads TGTGCCAGCATTCTGGCGTTGGGCACAGATACGCAGTATTTT.

V is TRBV7-2 and J is TRBJ2-7; D is unclear. CDR1 is SGHTA and CDR2 is FQGNSA in the germline V gene. Trimming took 1 base from V and 6 from J, leaving 13 bases between them. The length of the CDR3 is 14 residues. The CDR3 bases are TGTGCCAGCAGCTTAGGACGCCACCTGGGCGAGCAGTACTTC. Protein product: CASSLGRHLGEQYF.

For the CDR3, the DNA is TGTGCCAGCAGCGAACAAACGGGGAATGGCTACACCTTC. Translated, it gives CASSEQTGNGYTF. The chain employs TRBV7-3 and TRBJ1-2, with no clear D. The CDR3 contains 13 residues. V lost 5 bases, J lost 6 bases, and 13 bases lay in between. Per the germline V gene, CDR1 is SGHTA and CDR2 is FQGTGA.

The V call is TRBV19, the J call TRBJ2-3; 10 bases map to TRBD1. Germline V gene sequence: CDR1 LNHDA, CDR2 SQIVND (reference sequence). The trim removed 7 bases at V and 5 bases at J, leaving 3 bases unmatched. This CDR3 is 13 amino acids long. The CDR3 coding sequence is TGTGCCAGTACCGGGACAGGGGAAGATACGCAGTATTTT. This sequence encodes CASTGTGEDTQYF.

CDR3 DNA: TGTGCCAGTAGTCGGCATTGGACAGACCAAGAGACCCAGTACTTC. Its translation: CASSRHWTDQETQYF. The chain employs TRBV19 and TRBJ2-5, with D possibly TRBD1 on 6 matching bases. The CDR3 has 15 amino acids. V lost 5 bases and J lost 0, with 13 bases in between. Germline CDR1 is LNHDA and CDR2 is SQIVND (reference sequence).

This chain joins TRBV5-4 and TRBJ1-2; D possibly corresponds to TRBD1 (6 bases). The CDR3 length is 13 residues. V was pared by 6 bases and J by 2 bases, with 11 bases between. Germline V gives CDR1 SGHNT, CDR2 YYREEE (reference sequence). The CDR3 is CASIDTGNYGYTF. The CDR3 region has the DNA TGTGCCAGCATCGACACAGGGAACTATGGCTACACCTTC.